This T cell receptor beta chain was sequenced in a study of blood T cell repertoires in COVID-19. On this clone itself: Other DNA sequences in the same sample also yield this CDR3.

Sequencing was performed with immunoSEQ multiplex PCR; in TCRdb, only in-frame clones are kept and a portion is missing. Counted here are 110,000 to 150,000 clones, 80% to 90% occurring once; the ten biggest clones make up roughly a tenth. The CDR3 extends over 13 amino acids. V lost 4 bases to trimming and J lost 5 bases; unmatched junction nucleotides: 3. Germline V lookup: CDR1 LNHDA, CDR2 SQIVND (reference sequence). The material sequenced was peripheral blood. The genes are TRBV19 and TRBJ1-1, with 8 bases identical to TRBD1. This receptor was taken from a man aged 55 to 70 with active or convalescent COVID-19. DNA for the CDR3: TGTGCCAGTAGTACCACAGGGGGTACTGAAGCTTTCTTT. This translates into CASSTTGGTEAFF.